The TCR beta chain under discussion was sequenced for a study of OX40 agonist ivuxolimab in advanced cancers. Study as a whole: Hepatocellular carcinoma, melanoma, renal cell or head and neck cancer affected the dose-escalation patients. Those enrolled were approximately 83% male, with a mean age of roughly 62 years and ages from roughly 23 to 80. One hepatocellular carcinoma and a couple of cutaneous melanoma patients partially responded.

Profiled with immunoSEQ multiplex PCR; TCRdb holds only in-frame clones, not every one. The sample records 74,000 or so clones, 80% to 90% being singletons. Study results and limitations: Averaged across samples, CD8+ T cells carried more expanded clones than CD4+ did.

To note about this clone: Antigen unknown.

This specimen was CD4+ or CD8+ T cells sorted from blood, taken in a trial of the OX40 agonist ivuxolimab. This receptor was identified in an adult with an advanced solid tumor such as melanoma, head and neck, liver or kidney cancer.

CDR3 sequence (DNA): TGCAGCGGGGGACAGATAAACTATGGCTACACCTTC. Amino acids: CSGGQINYGYTF. The rearrangement links TRBV29-1 to TRBJ1-2, with 7 bases fitting TRBD1. Trimming took 7 bases from V and 2 from J; bases not matched to a gene: 4. The CDR3 runs 12 residues. The germline gives CDR1 SQVTM, CDR2 ANQGSEA.